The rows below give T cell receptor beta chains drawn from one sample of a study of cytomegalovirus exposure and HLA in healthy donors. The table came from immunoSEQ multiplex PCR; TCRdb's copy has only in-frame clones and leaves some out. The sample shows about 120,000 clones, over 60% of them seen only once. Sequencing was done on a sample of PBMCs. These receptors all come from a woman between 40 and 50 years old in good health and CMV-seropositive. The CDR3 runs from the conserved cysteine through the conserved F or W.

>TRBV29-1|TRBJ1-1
CSVEEGGVNTEAFF
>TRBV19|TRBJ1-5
CASSIRGGQSSNQPQHF
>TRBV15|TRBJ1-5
CATSRDPGQGVNQPQHF
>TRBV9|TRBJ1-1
CASSVAGDRMNTEAFF
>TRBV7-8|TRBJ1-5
CASSLILWTGGNQPQHF
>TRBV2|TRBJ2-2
CASSVLGELFF
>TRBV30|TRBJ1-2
CAWSVTGDSGYTF
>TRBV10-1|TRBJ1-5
CASSASNSSNQPQHF
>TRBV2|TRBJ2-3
CASSTSFADTQYF
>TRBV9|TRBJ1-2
CASSVAPTDNYGYTF
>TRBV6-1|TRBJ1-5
CASVNSNQPQHF
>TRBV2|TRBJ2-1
CASRPPDSPYNEQFF
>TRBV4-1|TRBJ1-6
CASSQVGGRGSPLHF
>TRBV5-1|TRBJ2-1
CASSLEGQDPNEQFF
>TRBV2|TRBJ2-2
CASTTTNTGELFF
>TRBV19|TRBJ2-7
CASIRSRKGTSGASSYEQYF
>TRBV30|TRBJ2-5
CARGTAFRETQYF
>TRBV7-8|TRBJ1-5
CASSWREDQPQHF
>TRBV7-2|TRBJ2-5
CASSLRGGAGETQYF
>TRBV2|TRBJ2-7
CASSGGILGEQYF
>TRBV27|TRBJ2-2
CASRLSGVGELFF
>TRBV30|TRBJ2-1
CAWTTTGAREQFF